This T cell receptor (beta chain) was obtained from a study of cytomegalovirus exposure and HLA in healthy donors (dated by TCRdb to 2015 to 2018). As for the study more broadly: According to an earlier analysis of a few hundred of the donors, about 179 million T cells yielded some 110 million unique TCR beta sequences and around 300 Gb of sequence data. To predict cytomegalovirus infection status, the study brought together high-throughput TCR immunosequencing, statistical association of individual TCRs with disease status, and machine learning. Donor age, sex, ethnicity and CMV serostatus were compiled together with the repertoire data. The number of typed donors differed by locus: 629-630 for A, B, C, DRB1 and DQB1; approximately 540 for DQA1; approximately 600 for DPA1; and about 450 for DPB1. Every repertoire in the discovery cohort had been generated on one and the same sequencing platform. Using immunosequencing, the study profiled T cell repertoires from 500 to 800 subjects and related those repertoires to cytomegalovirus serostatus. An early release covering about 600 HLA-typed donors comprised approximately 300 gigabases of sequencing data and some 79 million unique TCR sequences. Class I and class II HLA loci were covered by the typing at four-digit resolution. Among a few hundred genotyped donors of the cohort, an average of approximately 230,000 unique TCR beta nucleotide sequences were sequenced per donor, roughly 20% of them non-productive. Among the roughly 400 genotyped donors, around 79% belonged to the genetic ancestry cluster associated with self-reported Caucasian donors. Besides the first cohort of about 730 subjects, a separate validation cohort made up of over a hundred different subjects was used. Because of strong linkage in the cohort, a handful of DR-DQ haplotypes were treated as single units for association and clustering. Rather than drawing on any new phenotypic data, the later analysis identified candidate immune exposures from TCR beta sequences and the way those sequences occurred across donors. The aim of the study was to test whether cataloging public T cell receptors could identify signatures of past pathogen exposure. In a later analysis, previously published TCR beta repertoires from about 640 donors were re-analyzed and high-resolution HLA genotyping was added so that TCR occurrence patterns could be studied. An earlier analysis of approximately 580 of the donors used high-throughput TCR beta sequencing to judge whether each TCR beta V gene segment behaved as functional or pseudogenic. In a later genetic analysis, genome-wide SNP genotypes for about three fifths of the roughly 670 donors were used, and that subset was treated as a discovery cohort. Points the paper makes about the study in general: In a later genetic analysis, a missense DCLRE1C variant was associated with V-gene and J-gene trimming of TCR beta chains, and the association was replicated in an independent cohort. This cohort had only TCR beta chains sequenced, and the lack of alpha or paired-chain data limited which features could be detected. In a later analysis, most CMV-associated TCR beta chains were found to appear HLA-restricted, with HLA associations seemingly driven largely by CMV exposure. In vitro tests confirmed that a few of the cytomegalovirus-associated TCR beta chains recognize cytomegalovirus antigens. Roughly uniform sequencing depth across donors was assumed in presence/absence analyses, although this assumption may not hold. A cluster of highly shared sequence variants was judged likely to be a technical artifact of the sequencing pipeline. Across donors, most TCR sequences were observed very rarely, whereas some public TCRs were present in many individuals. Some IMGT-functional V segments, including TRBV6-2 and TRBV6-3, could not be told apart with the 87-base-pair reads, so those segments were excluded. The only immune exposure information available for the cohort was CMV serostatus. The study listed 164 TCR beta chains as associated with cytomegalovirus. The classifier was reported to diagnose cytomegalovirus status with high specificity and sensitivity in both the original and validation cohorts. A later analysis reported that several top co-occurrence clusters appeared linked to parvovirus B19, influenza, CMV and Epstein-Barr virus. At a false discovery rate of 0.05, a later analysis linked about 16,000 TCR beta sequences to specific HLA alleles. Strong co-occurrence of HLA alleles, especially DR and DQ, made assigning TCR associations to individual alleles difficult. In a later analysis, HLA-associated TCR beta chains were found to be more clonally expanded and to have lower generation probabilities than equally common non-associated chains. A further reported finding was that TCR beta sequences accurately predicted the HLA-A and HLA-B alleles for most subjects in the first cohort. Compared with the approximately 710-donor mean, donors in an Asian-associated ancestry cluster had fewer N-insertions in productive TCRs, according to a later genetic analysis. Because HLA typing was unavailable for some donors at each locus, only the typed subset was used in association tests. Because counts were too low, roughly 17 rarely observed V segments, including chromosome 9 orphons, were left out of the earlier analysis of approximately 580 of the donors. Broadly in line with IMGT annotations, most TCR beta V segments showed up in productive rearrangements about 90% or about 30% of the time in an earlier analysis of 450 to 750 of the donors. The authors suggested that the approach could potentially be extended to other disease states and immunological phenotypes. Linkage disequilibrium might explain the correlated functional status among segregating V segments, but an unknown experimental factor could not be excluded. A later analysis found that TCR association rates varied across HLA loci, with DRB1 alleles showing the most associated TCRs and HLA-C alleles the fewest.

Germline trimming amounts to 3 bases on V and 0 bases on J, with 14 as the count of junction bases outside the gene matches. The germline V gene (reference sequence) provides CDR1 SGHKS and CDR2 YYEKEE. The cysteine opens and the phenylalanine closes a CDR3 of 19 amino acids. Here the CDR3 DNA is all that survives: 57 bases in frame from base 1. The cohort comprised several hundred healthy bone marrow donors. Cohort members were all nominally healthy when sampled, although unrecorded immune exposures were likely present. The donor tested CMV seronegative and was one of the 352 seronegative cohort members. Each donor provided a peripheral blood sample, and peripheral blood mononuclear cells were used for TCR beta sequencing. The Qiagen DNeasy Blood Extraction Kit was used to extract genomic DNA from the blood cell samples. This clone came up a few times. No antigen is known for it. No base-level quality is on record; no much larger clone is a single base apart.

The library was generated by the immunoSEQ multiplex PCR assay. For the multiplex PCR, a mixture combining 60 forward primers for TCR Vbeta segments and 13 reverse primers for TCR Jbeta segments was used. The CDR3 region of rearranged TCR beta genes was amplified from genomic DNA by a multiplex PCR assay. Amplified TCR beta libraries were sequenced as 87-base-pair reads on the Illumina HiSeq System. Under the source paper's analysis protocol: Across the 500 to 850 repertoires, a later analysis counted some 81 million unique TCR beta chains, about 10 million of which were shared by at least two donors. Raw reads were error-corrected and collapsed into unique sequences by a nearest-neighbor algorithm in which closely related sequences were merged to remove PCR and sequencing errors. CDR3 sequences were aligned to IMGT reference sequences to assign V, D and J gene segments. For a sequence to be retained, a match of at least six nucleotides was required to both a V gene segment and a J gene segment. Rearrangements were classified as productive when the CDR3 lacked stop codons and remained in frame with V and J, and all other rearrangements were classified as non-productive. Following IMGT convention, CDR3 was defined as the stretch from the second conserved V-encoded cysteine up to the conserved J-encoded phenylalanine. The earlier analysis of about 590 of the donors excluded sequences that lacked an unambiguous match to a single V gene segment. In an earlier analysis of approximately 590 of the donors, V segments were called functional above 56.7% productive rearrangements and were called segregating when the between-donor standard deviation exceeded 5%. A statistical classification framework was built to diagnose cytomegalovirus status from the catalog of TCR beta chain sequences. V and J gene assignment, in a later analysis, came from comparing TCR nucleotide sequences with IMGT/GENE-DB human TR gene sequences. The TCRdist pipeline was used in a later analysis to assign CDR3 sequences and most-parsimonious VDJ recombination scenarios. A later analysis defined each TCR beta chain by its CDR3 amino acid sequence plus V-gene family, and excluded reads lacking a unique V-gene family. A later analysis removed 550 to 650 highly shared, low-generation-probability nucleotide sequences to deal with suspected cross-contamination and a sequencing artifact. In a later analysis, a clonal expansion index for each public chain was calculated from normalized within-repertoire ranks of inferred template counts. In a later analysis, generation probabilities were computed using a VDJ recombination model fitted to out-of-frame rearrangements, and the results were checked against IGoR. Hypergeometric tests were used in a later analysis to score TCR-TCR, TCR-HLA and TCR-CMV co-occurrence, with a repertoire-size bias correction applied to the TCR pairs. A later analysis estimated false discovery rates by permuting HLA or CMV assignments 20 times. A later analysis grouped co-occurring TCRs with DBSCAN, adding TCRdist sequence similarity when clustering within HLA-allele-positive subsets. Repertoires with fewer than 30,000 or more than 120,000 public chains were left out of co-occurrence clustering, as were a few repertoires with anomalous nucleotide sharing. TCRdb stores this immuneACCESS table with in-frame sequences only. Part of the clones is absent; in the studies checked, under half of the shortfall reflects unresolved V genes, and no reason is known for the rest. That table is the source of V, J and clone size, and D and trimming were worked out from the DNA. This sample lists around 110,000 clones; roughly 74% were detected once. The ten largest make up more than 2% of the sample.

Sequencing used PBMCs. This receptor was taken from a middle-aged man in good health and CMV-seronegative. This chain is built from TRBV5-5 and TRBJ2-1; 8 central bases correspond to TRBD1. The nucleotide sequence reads TGTGCCAGCAGCTCCCCAACAGACAGGGGTCGAAGCTCCTACAATGAGCAGTTCTTC. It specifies CASSSPTDRGRSSYNEQFF.